Below, 13 T cell receptor beta chains from the same sample are listed, as sequenced in a study of T cell responses to AZD1222 COVID-19 vaccine. The method was immunoSEQ multiplex PCR; TCRdb's version includes in-frame clones alone and lacks a portion of them. The sample has 90,000 to 110,000 clones, over 75% seen once. Sequenced here: peripheral blood, sampled 28 days after the second AZD1222 dose. The receptors stem from an adult who received the AZD1222 COVID-19 vaccine.

This chain uses TRBV5-1 with TRBJ1-4; D might be TRBD1 (5 bases). The V gene lost 5 bases and the J gene lost 2 bases, with 10 bases spanning the gap. CDR1 and CDR2 (germline): SGHRS, YFSETQ. This CDR3 is built from 14 residues. The CDR3 here is CASREGTTNEKLFF. Written as DNA, the CDR3 is TGCGCCAGCAGGGAGGGGACGACTAATGAAAAACTGTTTTTT.

This chain links TRBV4-3 with TRBJ1-1; tentative D call: TRBD1 (5 bases). The germline gives CDR1 LGHNA, CDR2 YSLEER. Trimming stripped 0 bases from V and 6 bases from J, with 14 bases between. CDR3 size: 15 residues. CDR3 amino acids: CASSQDNQGPAEAFF. CDR3 DNA: TGCGCCAGCAGCCAAGATAACCAGGGTCCCGCTGAAGCTTTCTTT.

This clone was detected a few times. The V gene is TRBV7-3, the J gene TRBJ1-1; TRBD1 is a possible D gene (6 bases). This CDR3 has 15 residues. V was trimmed by 4 bases and J by 4 bases, leaving 16 bases between them. CDR1 and CDR2 from the germline V gene are SGHTA and FQGTGA. In DNA form, the CDR3 reads TGTGCCAGCAGCTCATCAGGGGTGGGGAGCACTGAAGCTTTCTTT. Its protein product is CASSSSGVGSTEAFF. The full variable domain, rest sourced from reference TRBV7-3 and TRBJ1-1, is GAGVSQTPSNKVTEKGKYVELRCDPISGHTALYWYRQSLGQGPEFLIYFQGTGAADDSGLPNDRFFAVRPEGSVSTLKIQRTERGDSAVYLCASSSSGVGSTEAFFGQGTRLTVV.

CDR3 bases: TGTGCCAGCAGTGAAGGACAGTTCCAGCCCCAGCATTTT. Encoded protein: CASSEGQFQPQHF. This chain joins TRBV2 and TRBJ1-5; the D gene is possibly TRBD1 (5 bases). CDR3 length: 13 residues. Between the trimmed V and J ends, which lost 1 base and 7 bases, there was a span of 8 bases. Germline lookup yields CDR1 SNHLY and CDR2 FYNNEI.

The chain links TRBV5-1 to TRBJ1-2; D is unresolved. Looked up from germline, CDR1 is SGHRS and CDR2 is YFSETQ. V lost 2 bases and J 8 bases, leaving 13 bases between the germline ends. The length of the CDR3 is 13 residues. CDR3 nucleotide sequence: TGCGCCAGCAGCTTTGGCGGCCTTGTGGGCTACACCTTC. Translated, it gives CASSFGGLVGYTF.

The chain couples TRBV27 to TRBJ1-2; D remains ambiguous. V dropped 0 bases and J dropped 8 bases, with 16 bases sitting between them. Germline loops: CDR1 MNHEY, CDR2 SMNVEV (reference sequence). The CDR3 runs to 15 residues. The CDR3 spells CASSLSGRGLQGYTF. CDR3 sequence (DNA): TGTGCCAGCAGTTTATCAGGGAGAGGGCTTCAGGGCTACACCTTC.

The chain joins TRBV18 to TRBJ2-7; 10 nucleotides match TRBD1. Losses at the gene ends were 4 bases for V and 0 bases for J; bases not matched to a gene: 3. Germline V gives CDR1 KGHSH, CDR2 LQKENI. The CDR3 sequence is 15 residues long. The CDR3 nucleotides are TGTGCCAGCTCACTGACAGGGGGCGACTCCTACGAGCAGTACTTC. Its translation: CASSLTGGDSYEQYF.

This clone occurred once. The genes are TRBV27 and TRBJ2-7, with TRBD2 matching over 7 bases. With V trimmed by 3 bases and J by 2 bases, 7 bases remained unmatched. This CDR3 region has 15 residues. Germline V gene lookup returns CDR1 MNHEY and CDR2 SMNVEV (reference sequence). The DNA for the CDR3 is TGTGCCAGCAGTTTTGTAGCGGGCCTAGCCTACGAGCAGTACTTC. It encodes CASSFVAGLAYEQYF.

This clone was counted a few times. The chain couples TRBV19 to TRBJ2-7, with 7 nucleotides matching TRBD2. The germline V gene has CDR1 LNHDA and CDR2 SQIVND (reference sequence). V trimming: 7 bases; J trimming: 0 bases; junction bases outside the gene matches: 9. The CDR3 length is 15 residues. The CDR3 DNA reads as TGTGCCAGTAAGTCTAGCGGACTCAACTCCTACGAGCAGTACTTC. It specifies CASKSSGLNSYEQYF. Full variable domain (outside the CDR3, taken from reference TRBV19 and TRBJ2-7): DGGITQSPKYLFRKEGQNVTLSCEQNLNHDAMYWYRQDPGQGLRLIYYSQIVNDFQKGDIAEGYSVSREKKESFPLTVTSAQKNPTAFYLCASKSSGLNSYEQYFGPGTRLTVT.

This chain connects TRBV28 to TRBJ1-2; no clear D. V was cut by 5 bases and J by 5 bases, with 9 bases left in between. CDR3 length equals 12 residues. CDR1 is MDHEN, CDR2 SYDVKM, per germline. The CDR3 bases are TGTGCCAGCAGTCCGTTAAATTATGGCTACACCTTC. This codes for CASSPLNYGYTF.

The rearrangement joins TRBV7-3 to TRBJ2-1; D possibly corresponds to TRBD2 (5 bases). The CDR3 is 14 amino acids. V lost 3 bases to trimming and J lost 4 bases, with 10 bases between them. Germline CDR1 and CDR2: SGHTA and FQGTGA. CDR3 in DNA: TGTGCCAGCAGCTTGGGAGTTGGTTACAATGAGCAGTTCTTC. Translating gives CASSLGVGYNEQFF. The complete variable domain, with remaining parts taken from reference TRBV7-3 and TRBJ2-1, reads GAGVSQTPSNKVTEKGKYVELRCDPISGHTALYWYRQSLGQGPEFLIYFQGTGAADDSGLPNDRFFAVRPEGSVSTLKIQRTERGDSAVYLCASSLGVGYNEQFFGPGTRLTVL.

This rearrangement joins TRBV27 to TRBJ1-1; D remains unclear. Trimming cost V 2 bases and J 0 bases, with 10 bases left between them. The CDR3 has 15 amino acids. Germline V lookup: CDR1 MNHEY, CDR2 SMNVEV (reference sequence). DNA of the CDR3: TGTGCCAGCAGTTTACAGGTCGATGTGAACACTGAAGCTTTCTTT. Translating it yields CASSLQVDVNTEAFF.

The rearrangement uses TRBV10-2 and TRBJ2-1, with 10 positions matching TRBD2. This CDR3 has 16 residues. Germline CDR1 WSHSY, CDR2 SAAADI. V lost 6 bases and J lost 3; bases outside the gene matches: 8. CDR3 coding DNA: TGCGCCAGCAGGGTAGCGGGAGGCGAGGACTACAATGAGCAGTTCTTC. Amino acid sequence: CASRVAGGEDYNEQFF.